Given below is one T cell receptor (beta chain) in context. Antigen specificity is unknown. The V end lost 6 bases, the J end lost 6 bases, and 12 bases lay between the germline ends. The CDR3 has 12 residues. Germline CDR1 reads LNHDA; CDR2 reads SQIVND (reference sequence). The data originate from a study of cytomegalovirus exposure and HLA in healthy donors. Across the whole study: The 120 validation repertoires matched the 500 to 750 first-cohort repertoires in platform, a later analysis reported. Study observations and caveats: Usually a TCR sequence was rare, but some public TCRs were found in many donors. A few CMV-associated chains proved CMV antigen-specific in vitro.

The method was immunoSEQ multiplex PCR; TCRdb's version includes in-frame clones alone and lacks a portion of them. The sample has 35,000 to 50,000 clones, 93% seen once. Among the 120 subjects of the validation cohort, separate from the roughly 670-subject first cohort, were the donors. The specimen sequenced was PBMCs. The TCR sequence derives from a woman in her late teens or twenties in good health and CMV-seronegative. This chain links TRBV19 with TRBJ2-7; TRBD2 might be the D (6 bases). The CDR3 reads CASSPRLGEQYF. CDR3 nucleotide sequence: TGTGCCAGTAGCCCTCGACTAGGCGAGCAGTACTTC.